These 31 T cell receptor beta chains originate from one sample sequenced in a study of OX40 agonist ivuxolimab in advanced cancers. TCRdb keeps only in-frame clones here, not all; method: immunoSEQ multiplex PCR. The sample lists tens of thousands of clones, about 87% occurring once. The sample in question was CD4+ or CD8+ T cells sorted from blood, obtained in a trial of the OX40 agonist ivuxolimab. The receptors were sampled from an adult with an advanced solid tumor such as melanoma, head and neck, liver or kidney cancer.

The count of this clone is one. This chain joins TRBV2 and TRBJ2-3; 10 bases line up with TRBD1. The CDR3 totals 15 residues. J lost 3 bases, V lost 4 bases, and 4 bases had no gene match. CDR1 SNHLY and CDR2 FYNNEI come from the germline V gene. Here the CDR3 reads CASSGRTGGTDTQYF. CDR3 nucleotide sequence: TGTGCCAGCAGTGGTCGGACAGGGGGGACAGATACGCAGTATTTT.

J is TRBJ2-3 and V is TRBV30; 7 positions agree with TRBD1. After removal of 1 base from V and 5 bases from J, the junction contained 18 bases not matched to a gene. The germline gives CDR1 GTSNPN, CDR2 SVGIG (reference sequence). This CDR3 is built from 18 residues. The CDR3 spells CAWSALDRDSVLEDTQYF. CDR3 bases: TGTGCCTGGAGTGCCCTTGATAGGGACAGCGTCCTGGAAGATACGCAGTATTTT.

V usage is TRBV30 and J usage is TRBJ2-7; D remains unclear. Germline lookup yields CDR1 GTSNPN and CDR2 SVGIG (reference sequence). V was pared by 3 bases and J by 3 bases, with 6 bases between. The CDR3 covers 11 residues. CDR3 sequence: CAWRASYEQYF. The CDR3, as DNA: TGTGCCTGGAGGGCTAGCTACGAGCAGTACTTC.

This rearrangement joins TRBV9 to TRBJ2-7; 7 nucleotides agree with TRBD2. Germline V CDR1 and CDR2: SGDLS, YYNGEE. The CDR3 covers 15 residues. Trimming took 3 bases from V and 7 from J; bases not matched to a gene: 13. CDR3 sequence reads: CASSETGLQGGEQYF. Written as DNA, the CDR3 is TGTGCCAGCAGCGAAACCGGGCTTCAGGGAGGGGAGCAGTACTTC.

This chain links TRBV28 with TRBJ2-1, with D maybe TRBD1 (6 bases). Looked up from germline, CDR1 is MDHEN and CDR2 is SYDVKM. There are 15 residues in the CDR3. V was trimmed by 2 bases and J by 5 bases, leaving 13 bases between them. The CDR3 region is CASSLGMDRNNEQFF. CDR3 sequence (DNA): TGTGCCAGCAGTTTAGGTATGGACAGAAACAATGAGCAGTTCTTC. The variable domain in full, completed from reference TRBV28 and TRBJ2-1, reads DVKVTQSSRYLVKRTGEKVFLECVQDMDHENMFWYRQDPGLGLRLIYFSYDVKMKEKGDIPEGYSVSREKKERFSLILESASTNQTSMYLCASSLGMDRNNEQFFGPGTRLTVL.

The chain employs TRBV18 and TRBJ2-3; 9 positions agree with TRBD2. The junction had 4 bases not matched to a gene; V was cut back by 3 bases and J by 0 bases. This CDR3 contains 16 residues. Germline V gene data show CDR1 as KGHSH and CDR2 as LQKENI. The CDR3 here is CASSPRLAASTDTQYF. CDR3 nucleotides: TGTGCCAGCTCACCGAGACTAGCGGCAAGCACAGATACGCAGTATTTT.

J is TRBJ2-7 and V is TRBV4-2, with 13 bases that match TRBD2. The CDR3 has 19 amino acids. Germline values: CDR1 LGHNA, CDR2 YNFKEQ. V dropped 3 bases and J dropped 0; count of bases not matched to a gene: 11. The CDR3: CASSHMETSGRLSSYEQYF. CDR3 DNA: TGTGCCAGCAGCCACATGGAGACTAGCGGGAGGTTATCCTCCTACGAGCAGTACTTC.

This chain connects TRBV12-5 to TRBJ2-7, with unresolved D. This CDR3 has 11 residues. Trimming stripped 5 bases from V and 6 bases from J, with 8 bases between. The germline V gene has CDR1 LGHNT and CDR2 FRNRAP. CDR3 residues: CASGPPPEQYF. The CDR3 DNA reads as TGTGCTAGTGGTCCTCCCCCCGAGCAGTACTTC.

CDR3 sequence (DNA): TGTGCCAGCAGTTACTCGACCGGCAAGCAGTACTTC. Its protein product is CASSYSTGKQYF. This sequence joins TRBV6-5 and TRBJ2-7; no clear D. Germline lookup yields CDR1 MNHEY and CDR2 SVGAGI. V shed 0 bases and J shed 8 bases, with 8 bases lying between them. This CDR3 has 12 residues.

This rearrangement joins TRBV7-9 to TRBJ2-7; possibly TRBD1 for D (5 bases). The V end lost 5 bases, the J end lost 3 bases, and 11 bases lay between the germline ends. The CDR3 sequence is 13 residues long. Germline loops: CDR1 SEHNR, CDR2 FQNEAQ (reference sequence). The CDR3 DNA follows: TGTGCCAGCAGCCCTGACAGTCTCTACGAGCAGTACTTC. Protein product: CASSPDSLYEQYF.

The gene calls are TRBV7-8 and TRBJ2-7; D not certain. V lost 5 bases and J lost 0, with 11 bases in between. From germline, CDR1 is SGHVS and CDR2 FQNEAQ. The CDR3 covers 14 residues. DNA of the CDR3: TGTGCCAGCAGCCTGAGCGCCGGCTCCTACGAGCAGTACTTC. Its protein is CASSLSAGSYEQYF. The whole variable domain, filled in from reference TRBV7-8 and TRBJ2-7, reads GAGVSQSPRYKVAKRGQDVALRCDPISGHVSLFWYQQALGQGPEFLTYFQNEAQLDKSGLPSDRFFAERPEGSVSTLKIQRTQQEDSAVYLCASSLSAGSYEQYFGPGTRLTVT.

On this clone: Other DNA sequences in the sample encode the same CDR3. The chain couples TRBV18 to TRBJ2-2; the match to TRBD1 covers 8 bases. The ends lost 2 bases at V and 2 bases at J; junction bases unmatched: 7. CDR3 size: 17 residues. Germline V CDR1 and CDR2: KGHSH, LQKENI. The CDR3 is CASSPWSGQVNTGELFF. For the CDR3, the DNA is TGTGCCAGCTCACCATGGTCGGGACAGGTTAACACCGGGGAGCTGTTTTTT.

The chain is built from TRBV19 and TRBJ2-7; unclear D gene. CDR1 LNHDA and CDR2 SQIVND come from the germline V gene (reference sequence). V lost 11 bases to trimming and J lost 2 bases, with 4 bases between them. The CDR3 contains 9 residues. The CDR3 loop is CAGPYEQYF. DNA for the CDR3: TGTGCCGGGCCCTACGAGCAGTACTTC.

The chain links TRBV7-2 to TRBJ1-4; no clear D gene. Germline V CDR1 and CDR2: SGHTA, FQGNSA. This CDR3 contains 15 residues. Trimming removed 0 bases from V and 8 bases from J, with 13 bases in between. In DNA, the CDR3 is TGTGCCAGCAGCTTAGCCCTGCCAGGCGAAGAAAAACTGTTTTTT. Protein product: CASSLALPGEEKLFF.

The chain couples TRBV29-1 to TRBJ2-2; no clear D. This CDR3 contains 11 residues. The germline gives CDR1 SQVTM, CDR2 ANQGSEA. The V gene lost 6 bases and the J gene lost 7 bases, with 9 bases spanning the gap. The CDR3 nucleotides are TGCAGCGTCTGGATAGGCGGGGAGCTGTTTTTT. Encoded protein: CSVWIGGELFF.

The chain employs TRBV7-8 and TRBJ1-5, with 9 bases that match TRBD1. CDR3 length: 15 amino acids. The V gene's germline CDR1 is SGHVS and CDR2 FQNEAQ. Trimming cost V 5 bases and J 3 bases; bases outside gene matches: 5. CDR3 amino acids: CASSQGQGYNQPQHF. Written as DNA, the CDR3 is TGTGCCAGCAGCCAGGGACAGGGCTACAATCAGCCCCAGCATTTT.

The CDR3 DNA sequence: TGTGCCAGCAGCGTAGCTGGTCTGCCCAACTATGGCTACACCTTC. Amino acid sequence: CASSVAGLPNYGYTF. The genes are TRBV9 and TRBJ1-2, with unresolved D. The germline V and J ends were trimmed by 0 bases and 2 bases, with 11 bases remaining between them. The CDR3 runs 15 residues. Germline values: CDR1 SGDLS, CDR2 YYNGEE.

V is TRBV27 and J is TRBJ1-3; TRBD1 aligns across 7 bases. Germline V gene sequence: CDR1 MNHEY, CDR2 SMNVEV (reference sequence). This CDR3 contains 14 residues. V lost 4 bases and J lost 3; bases outside the gene matches: 3. In DNA form, the CDR3 reads TGTGCCAGCAGTTCGAGGGGGCTTGGAAACACCATATATTTT. Translating gives CASSSRGLGNTIYF.

The genes are TRBV18 and TRBJ1-3; D is uncertain. CDR1 and CDR2 (germline): KGHSH, LQKENI. V lost 4 bases and J lost 0, with 16 bases in between. The CDR3 totals 17 residues. The CDR3 sequence: CASSRSRTESSGNTIYF. CDR3 in DNA: TGTGCCAGCTCACGCTCCAGGACCGAGAGCTCTGGAAACACCATATATTTT.

This clone came up once. V and J are TRBV4-2 and TRBJ2-7, with TRBD2 matching over 12 bases. CDR3 length: 15 amino acids. V lost 8 bases to trimming and J lost 4 bases; unmatched junction nucleotides: 9. Germline assignment: CDR1 LGHNA and CDR2 YNFKEQ. CDR3 loop: CASGSTSGRWYEQYF. As DNA, the CDR3 is TGTGCCAGCGGAAGTACTAGCGGGAGGTGGTACGAGCAGTACTTC.

The chain employs TRBV29-1 and TRBJ2-6; D might be TRBD1 (5 bases). CDR3 length: 14 amino acids. Between the trimmed V and J ends, which lost 5 bases and 4 bases, there was a span of 12 bases. The V gene's germline CDR1 is SQVTM and CDR2 ANQGSEA. CDR3 protein: CSVPTGSGANVLTF. In nucleotides, the CDR3 is TGCAGCGTTCCTACAGGTTCAGGGGCCAACGTCCTGACTTTC.

The V gene is TRBV9, the J gene TRBJ2-7; D could derive from TRBD1 or TRBD2 (7 bases each). Germline assignment: CDR1 SGDLS and CDR2 YYNGEE. The CDR3 sequence is 16 residues long. The V end lost 0 bases, the J end lost 4 bases, and 17 bases lay between the germline ends. The CDR3 is CASSVEGGTATYEQYF. The CDR3 nucleotides are TGTGCCAGCAGCGTAGAGGGGGGGACAGCTACGTACGAGCAGTACTTC.

The V and J genes are TRBV5-1 and TRBJ2-3; possibly TRBD2 for D (5 bases). CDR1 SGHRS and CDR2 YFSETQ come from the germline V gene. The CDR3 has 15 amino acids. V was clipped by 0 bases and J by 5 bases, with 13 bases between them. CDR3 amino acids: CASSLAEIGGDTQYF. CDR3 DNA: TGCGCCAGCAGCTTGGCTGAGATAGGAGGAGATACGCAGTATTTT.

The chain recombines TRBV27 with TRBJ2-1, with D uncertain. With 4 bases removed from V and 2 bases from J, the gap between germline ends came to 6 bases. CDR3 size: 13 residues. In germline, CDR1 is MNHEY, CDR2 SMNVEV (reference sequence). CDR3 sequence (DNA): TGTGCCAGCAGTTACGGCCCCTACAATGAGCAGTTCTTC. It codes for CASSYGPYNEQFF.

V gene TRBV5-1 combines with J gene TRBJ2-5; D gene uncertain. The DNA matches TRBJ2-7 better at its end, which makes the J call doubtful. Germline-derived CDR1 and CDR2 are SGHRS and YFSETQ. The CDR3 spans 16 residues. The CDR3 spells CASSLDTDVISYEQYF. The DNA for the CDR3 is TGCGCCAGCAGCTTGGACACGGACGTAATCTCCTACGAGCAGTACTTC.

The CDR3 nucleotides are TGCGCCAGCAGGACGGGACTAGCGGGAGGGTCCCGCTACGAGCAGTACTTC. Its protein product is CASRTGLAGGSRYEQYF. The chain uses TRBV5-1 and TRBJ2-7, with 16 bases aligning to TRBD2. Germline CDR1 is SGHRS and CDR2 is YFSETQ. The CDR3 has 17 residues. V shed 5 bases, J shed 3 bases, and the junction held 8 bases outside the gene matches.

The rearrangement joins TRBV5-1 to TRBJ1-1; D is perhaps TRBD1 (5 bases). The V and J ends lost 3 bases and 1 base respectively, with 10 bases between them. Germline V gene lookup returns CDR1 SGHRS and CDR2 YFSETQ. The CDR3 runs to 14 residues. CDR3 region: CASSSGTENTEAFF. The CDR3 DNA reads as TGCGCCAGCAGCTCCGGGACTGAGAACACTGAAGCTTTCTTT.

The chain combines TRBV6-6 with TRBJ1-4; perhaps TRBD1 as D (5 bases). Germline V gene lookup returns CDR1 MNHNY and CDR2 SVGAGI (reference sequence). Trimming removed 9 bases at V and 8 bases at J, with 10 bases between. The CDR3 has 11 amino acids. The CDR3 reads CASQGGEKLFF. The CDR3 coding sequence is TGTGCCAGTCAGGGAGGAGAAAAACTGTTTTTT.

The rearrangement links TRBV5-4 to TRBJ1-1; tentative D call: TRBD1 (5 bases). Trimming removed 4 bases from V and 6 bases from J, with 16 bases in between. CDR1 and CDR2 (germline): SGHNT, YYREEE (reference sequence). This CDR3 is 14 amino acids long. The CDR3 sequence is CASSLRGWDAEAFF. For the CDR3, the DNA is TGTGCCAGCAGCCTCCGCGGGTGGGACGCTGAAGCTTTCTTT.

V gene TRBV6-5 combines with J gene TRBJ2-7; the D call may be TRBD1 or TRBD2 (5 bases each). Germline CDR1 reads MNHEY; CDR2 reads SVGAGI. V was pared by 5 bases and J by 3 bases, with 11 bases between. The CDR3 has 13 amino acids. CDR3 in amino acids: CASSKGTDYEQYF. CDR3 sequence (DNA): TGTGCCAGCAGTAAAGGGACCGACTACGAGCAGTACTTC.

The CDR3 spells CASSMPLGNYGYTF. CDR3 DNA: TGTGCCAGTAGTATGCCACTGGGAAACTATGGCTACACCTTC. The gene calls are TRBV19 and TRBJ1-2; D call uncertain. Germline CDR1 is LNHDA and CDR2 is SQIVND (reference sequence). V shed 3 bases and J shed 2 bases, with 10 bases lying between them. The CDR3 covers 14 residues.